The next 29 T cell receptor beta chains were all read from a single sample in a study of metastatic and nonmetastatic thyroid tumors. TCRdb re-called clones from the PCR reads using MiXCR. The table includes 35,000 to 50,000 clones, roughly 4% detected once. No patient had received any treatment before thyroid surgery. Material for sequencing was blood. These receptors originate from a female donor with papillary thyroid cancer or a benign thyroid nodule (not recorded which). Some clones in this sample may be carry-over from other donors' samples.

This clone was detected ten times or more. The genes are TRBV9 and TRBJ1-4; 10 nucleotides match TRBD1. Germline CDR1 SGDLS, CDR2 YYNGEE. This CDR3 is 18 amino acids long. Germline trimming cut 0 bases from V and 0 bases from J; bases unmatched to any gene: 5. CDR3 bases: TGTGCCAGCAGCGTAGGGACAGGGGGAACCGCAACTAATGAAAAACTGTTTTTT. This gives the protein CASSVGTGGTATNEKLFF.

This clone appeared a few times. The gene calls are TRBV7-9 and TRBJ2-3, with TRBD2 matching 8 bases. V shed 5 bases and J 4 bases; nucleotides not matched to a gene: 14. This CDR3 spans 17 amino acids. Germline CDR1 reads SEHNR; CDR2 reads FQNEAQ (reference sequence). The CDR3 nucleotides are TGTGCCAGCAGCCTAAATCGGACTAGCCTCGCCCCAGATACGCAGTATTTT. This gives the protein CASSLNRTSLAPDTQYF.

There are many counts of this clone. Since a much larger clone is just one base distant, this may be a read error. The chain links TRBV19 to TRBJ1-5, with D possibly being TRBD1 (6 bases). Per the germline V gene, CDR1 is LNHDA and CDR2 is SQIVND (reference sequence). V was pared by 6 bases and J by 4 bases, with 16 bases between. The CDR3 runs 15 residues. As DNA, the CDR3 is TGTGCCAGTAGAGTGATCCTGGACAGAAATCAGCCCCAGCATTTT. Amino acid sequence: CASRVILDRNQPQHF. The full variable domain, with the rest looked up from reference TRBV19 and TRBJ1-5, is DGGITQSPKYLFRKEGQNVTLSCEQNLNHDAMYWYRQDPGQGLRLIYYSQIVNDFQKGDIAEGYSVSREKKESFPLTVTSAQKNPTAFYLCASRVILDRNQPQHFGDGTRLSIL.

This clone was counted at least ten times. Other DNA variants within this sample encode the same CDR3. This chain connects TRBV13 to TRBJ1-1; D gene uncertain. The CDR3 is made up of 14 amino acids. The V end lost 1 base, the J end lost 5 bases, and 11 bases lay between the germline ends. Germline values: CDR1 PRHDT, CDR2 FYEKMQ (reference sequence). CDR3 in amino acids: CASSLVRTRTEAFF. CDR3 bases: TGTGCCAGCAGCTTAGTTAGGACTCGGACTGAAGCTTTCTTT. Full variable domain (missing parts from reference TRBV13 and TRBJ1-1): AAGVIQSPRHLIKEKRETATLKCYPIPRHDTVYWYQQGPGQDPQFLISFYEKMQSDKGSIPDRFSAQQFSDYHSELNMSSLELGDSALYFCASSLVRTRTEAFFGQGTRLTVV.

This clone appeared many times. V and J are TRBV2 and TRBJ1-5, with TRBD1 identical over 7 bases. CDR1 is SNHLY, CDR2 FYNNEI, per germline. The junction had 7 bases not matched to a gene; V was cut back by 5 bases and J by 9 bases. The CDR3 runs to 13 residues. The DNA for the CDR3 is TGTGCCAGCAGTCCGGGACAGCTTTCGCCCCAGCATTTT. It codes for CASSPGQLSPQHF.

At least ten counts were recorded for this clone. CDR3 amino acids: CASSIVTGANYGYTF. DNA of the CDR3: TGTGCCAGTAGTATAGTAACAGGCGCTAACTATGGCTACACCTTC. The rearrangement uses TRBV19 and TRBJ1-2, with D tentatively TRBD1 (5 bases). The CDR3 runs 15 residues. CDR1 is LNHDA, CDR2 SQIVND, per germline (reference sequence). V lost 1 base to trimming and J lost 0 bases, with 9 bases between them. The full variable domain, with the rest looked up from reference TRBV19 and TRBJ1-2, is DGGITQSPKYLFRKEGQNVTLSCEQNLNHDAMYWYRQDPGQGLRLIYYSQIVNDFQKGDIAEGYSVSREKKESFPLTVTSAQKNPTAFYLCASSIVTGANYGYTFGSGTRLTVV.

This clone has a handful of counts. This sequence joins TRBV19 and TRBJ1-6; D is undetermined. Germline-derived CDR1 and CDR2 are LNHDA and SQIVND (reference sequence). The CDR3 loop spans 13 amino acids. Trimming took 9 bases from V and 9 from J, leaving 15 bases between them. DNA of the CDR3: TGTGCCAGCCCCCGGGCCTTCAGTTCACCCCTCCACTTT. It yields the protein CASPRAFSSPLHF. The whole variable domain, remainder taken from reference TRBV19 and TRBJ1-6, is DGGITQSPKYLFRKEGQNVTLSCEQNLNHDAMYWYRQDPGQGLRLIYYSQIVNDFQKGDIAEGYSVSREKKESFPLTVTSAQKNPTAFYLCASPRAFSSPLHFGNGTRLTVT.

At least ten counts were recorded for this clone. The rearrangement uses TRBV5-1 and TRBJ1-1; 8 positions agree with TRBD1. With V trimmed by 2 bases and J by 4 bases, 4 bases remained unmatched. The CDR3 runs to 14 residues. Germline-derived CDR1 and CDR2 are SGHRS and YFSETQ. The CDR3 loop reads CASSFGQGITEAFF. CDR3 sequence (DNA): TGCGCCAGCAGCTTTGGACAGGGCATCACTGAAGCTTTCTTT.

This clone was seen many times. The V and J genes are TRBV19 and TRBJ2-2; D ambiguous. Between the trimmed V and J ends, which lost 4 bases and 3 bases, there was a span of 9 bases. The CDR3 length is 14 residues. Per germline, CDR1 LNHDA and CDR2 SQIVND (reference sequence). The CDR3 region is CASSNPPHTGELFF. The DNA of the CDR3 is TGTGCCAGTAGTAATCCACCGCACACCGGGGAGCTGTTTTTT.

The CDR3 coding sequence is TGTGCCAGGAGCCCCGACCCCGTGGTCCGGGGCTCCTACAATGAGCAGTTCTTC. This codes for CARSPDPVVRGSYNEQFF. This chain joins TRBV11-2 and TRBJ2-1; possible D gene TRBD2, 5 bases. The CDR3 covers 18 residues. Trimming shortened V by 9 bases and J by 0 bases, and 24 bases separated the two germline ends. Germline assignment: CDR1 SGHAT and CDR2 FQNNGV.

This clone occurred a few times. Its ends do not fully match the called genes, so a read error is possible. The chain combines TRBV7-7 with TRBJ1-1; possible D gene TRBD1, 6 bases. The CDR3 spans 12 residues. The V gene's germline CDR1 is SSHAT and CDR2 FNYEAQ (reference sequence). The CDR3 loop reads CASSLGGGRAFF. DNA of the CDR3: TGTGCTAGCAGCTTAGGGGGGGGTCGAGCTTTCTTT.

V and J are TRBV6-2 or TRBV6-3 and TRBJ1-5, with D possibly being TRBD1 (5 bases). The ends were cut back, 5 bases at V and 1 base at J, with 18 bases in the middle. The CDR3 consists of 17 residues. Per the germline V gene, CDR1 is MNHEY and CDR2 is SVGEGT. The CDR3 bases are TGTGCCAGCAGTCCGGGACGGGGGGGGGAAAGCAATCAGCCCCAGCATTTT. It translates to CASSPGRGGESNQPQHF.

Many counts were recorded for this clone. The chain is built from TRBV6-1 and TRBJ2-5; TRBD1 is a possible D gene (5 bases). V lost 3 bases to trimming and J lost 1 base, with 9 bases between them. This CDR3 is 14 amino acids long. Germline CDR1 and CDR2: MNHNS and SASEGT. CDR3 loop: CASSEGQGQETQYF. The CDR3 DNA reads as TGTGCCAGCAGTGAGGGCCAGGGCCAAGAGACCCAGTACTTC.

For the CDR3, the DNA is TGTGCCAGCAGCGTGGTACAGGTAACCTACAATGAGCAGTTCTTC. Translated, it gives CASSVVQVTYNEQFF. The gene calls are TRBV11-3 and TRBJ2-1; TRBD1 is a possible D gene (5 bases). Trimming cost V 5 bases and J 2 bases, with 13 bases left between them. From germline, CDR1 is SGHNT and CDR2 YENEEA. CDR3 size: 15 residues.

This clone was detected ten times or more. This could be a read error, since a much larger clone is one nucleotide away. Written as DNA, the CDR3 is TGTGCCAGCAGCCCTGTTGGGGGACCACCCTCGGCGAGCCCGTTTTTT. It specifies CASSPVGGPPSASPFF. The chain uses TRBV14 and TRBJ1-4; D perhaps matches TRBD1 (5 bases). Germline assignment: CDR1 SGHDN and CDR2 FVKESK. The CDR3 has 16 amino acids. V was shortened by 4 bases and J by 16 bases, with 28 bases between the two germline ends.

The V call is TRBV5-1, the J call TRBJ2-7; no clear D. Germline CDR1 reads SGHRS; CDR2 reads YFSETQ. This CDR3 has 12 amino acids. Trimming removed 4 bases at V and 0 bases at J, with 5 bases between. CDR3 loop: CASSQSSYEQYF. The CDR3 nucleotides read TGCGCCAGCAGCCAAAGCTCCTACGAGCAGTACTTC.

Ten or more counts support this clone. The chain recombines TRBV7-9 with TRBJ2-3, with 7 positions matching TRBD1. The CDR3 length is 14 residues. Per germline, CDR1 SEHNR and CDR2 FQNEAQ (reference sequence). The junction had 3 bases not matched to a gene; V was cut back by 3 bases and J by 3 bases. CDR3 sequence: CASSFGTATDTQYF. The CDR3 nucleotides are TGTGCCAGCAGCTTCGGGACAGCTACAGATACGCAGTATTTT. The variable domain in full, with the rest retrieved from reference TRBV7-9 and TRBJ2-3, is DTGVSQNPRHKITKRGQNVTFRCDPISEHNRLYWYRQTLGQGPEFLTYFQNEAQLEKSRLLSDRFSAERPKGSFSTLEIQRTEQGDSAMYLCASSFGTATDTQYFGPGTRLTVL.

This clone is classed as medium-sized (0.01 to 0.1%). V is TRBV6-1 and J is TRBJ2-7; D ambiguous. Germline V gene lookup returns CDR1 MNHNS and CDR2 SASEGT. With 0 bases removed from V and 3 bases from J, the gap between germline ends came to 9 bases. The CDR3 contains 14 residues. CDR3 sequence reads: CASSEADFLYEQYF. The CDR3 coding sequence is TGTGCCAGCAGTGAAGCAGACTTCCTCTACGAGCAGTACTTC.

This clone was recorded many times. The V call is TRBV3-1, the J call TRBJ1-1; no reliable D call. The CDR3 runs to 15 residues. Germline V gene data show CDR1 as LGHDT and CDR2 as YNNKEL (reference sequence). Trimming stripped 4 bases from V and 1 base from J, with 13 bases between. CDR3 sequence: CASSPSERPNTEAFF. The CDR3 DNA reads TGTGCCAGCAGCCCCTCGGAACGGCCGAACACTGAAGCTTTCTTT.

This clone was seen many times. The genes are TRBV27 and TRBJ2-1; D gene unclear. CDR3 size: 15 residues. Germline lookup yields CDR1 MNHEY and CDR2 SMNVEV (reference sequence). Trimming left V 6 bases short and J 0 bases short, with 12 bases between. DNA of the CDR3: TGTGCCAGCAGCTTAGCCGCAAGCTCCTACAATGAGCAGTTCTTC. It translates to CASSLAASSYNEQFF.

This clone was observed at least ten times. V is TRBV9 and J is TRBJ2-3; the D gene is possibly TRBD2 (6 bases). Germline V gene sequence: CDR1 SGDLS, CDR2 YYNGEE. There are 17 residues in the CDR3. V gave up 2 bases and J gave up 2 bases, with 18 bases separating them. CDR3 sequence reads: CASSVEGLRPSTDTQYF. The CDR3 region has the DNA TGTGCCAGCAGCGTTGAGGGACTCCGACCGTCCACAGATACGCAGTATTTT. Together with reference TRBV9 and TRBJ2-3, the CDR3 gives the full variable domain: DSGVTQTPKHLITATGQRVTLRCSPRSGDLSVYWYQQSLDQGLQFLIQYYNGEERAKGNILERFSAQQFPDLHSELNLSSLELGDSALYFCASSVEGLRPSTDTQYFGPGTRLTVL.

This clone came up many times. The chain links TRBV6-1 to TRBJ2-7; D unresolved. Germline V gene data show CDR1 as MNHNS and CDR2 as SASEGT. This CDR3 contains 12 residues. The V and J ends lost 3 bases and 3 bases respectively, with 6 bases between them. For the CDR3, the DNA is TGTGCCAGCAGTGAGCCCTACTACGAGCAGTACTTC. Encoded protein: CASSEPYYEQYF.

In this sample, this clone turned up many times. This chain's CDR3 is CASSIEGSSYNEQFF. The CDR3 nucleotides are TGTGCCAGTAGTATTGAGGGTAGCTCCTACAATGAGCAGTTCTTC. This chain connects TRBV19 to TRBJ2-1; TRBD2 is a possible D gene (5 bases). Per germline, CDR1 LNHDA and CDR2 SQIVND (reference sequence). V was clipped by 3 bases and J by 0 bases, with 9 bases between them. The CDR3 length is 15 residues.

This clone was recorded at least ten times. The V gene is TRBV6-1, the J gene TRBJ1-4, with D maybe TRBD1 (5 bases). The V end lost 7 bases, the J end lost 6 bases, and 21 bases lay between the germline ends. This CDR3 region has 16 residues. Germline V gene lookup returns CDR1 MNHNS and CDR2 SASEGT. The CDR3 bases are TGTGCCAGCAAATTGTGGGGCATCCGACCTGATGAAAAACTGTTTTTT. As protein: CASKLWGIRPDEKLFF.

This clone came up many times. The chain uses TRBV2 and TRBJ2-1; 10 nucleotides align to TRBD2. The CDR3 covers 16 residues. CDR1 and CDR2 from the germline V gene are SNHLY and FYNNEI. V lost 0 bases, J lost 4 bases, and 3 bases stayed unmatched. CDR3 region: CASSEATSGPYNEQFF. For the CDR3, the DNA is TGTGCCAGCAGTGAAGCGACTAGCGGGCCTTACAATGAGCAGTTCTTC.

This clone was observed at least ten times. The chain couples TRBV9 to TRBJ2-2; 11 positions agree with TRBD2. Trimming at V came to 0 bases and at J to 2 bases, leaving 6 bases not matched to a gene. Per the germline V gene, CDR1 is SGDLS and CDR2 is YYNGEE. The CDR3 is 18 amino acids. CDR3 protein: CASSVDSSGRINTGELFF. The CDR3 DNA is TGTGCCAGCAGCGTAGATTCTAGCGGGAGGATTAACACCGGGGAGCTGTTTTTT.

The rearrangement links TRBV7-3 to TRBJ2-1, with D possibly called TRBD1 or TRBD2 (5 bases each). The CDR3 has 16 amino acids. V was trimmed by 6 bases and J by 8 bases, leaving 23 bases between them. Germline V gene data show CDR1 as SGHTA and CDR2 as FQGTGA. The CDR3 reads CASRLREEDTSHEQFF. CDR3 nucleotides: TGTGCCAGCAGATTACGAGAGGAGGACACTTCGCATGAGCAGTTCTTC.

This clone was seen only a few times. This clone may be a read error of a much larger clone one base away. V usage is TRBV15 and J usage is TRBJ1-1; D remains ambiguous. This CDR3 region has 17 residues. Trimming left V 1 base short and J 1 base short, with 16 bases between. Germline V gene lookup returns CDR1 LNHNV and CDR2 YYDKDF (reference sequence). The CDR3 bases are TGTGCCACCAGCAGAGGAATATCACAGACATCGAACACTGAAGCTTTCTTT. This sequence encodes CATSRGISQTSNTEAFF.

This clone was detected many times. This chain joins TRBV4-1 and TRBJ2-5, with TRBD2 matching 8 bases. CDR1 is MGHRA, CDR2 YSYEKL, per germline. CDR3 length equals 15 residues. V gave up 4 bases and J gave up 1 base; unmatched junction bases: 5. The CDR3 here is CASSLQTSVQETQYF. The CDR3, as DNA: TGCGCCAGCAGCCTTCAGACTAGCGTCCAAGAGACCCAGTACTTC.